Presented here are 2 T cell receptor beta chains from one specimen sequenced in a study of blood T cell repertoires in COVID-19. This table comes from immunoSEQ multiplex PCR, and its TCRdb copy is limited to in-frame clones, with some not included. The table has about 430,000 clones, around nine tenths seen once. The sequencing sample was made of PBMCs or T cells enriched from blood (not recorded which). These receptors were taken from a woman in her 30s with acute COVID-19.

The chain recombines TRBV24-1 with TRBJ1-5, with D unresolved. Germline CDR1 and CDR2: KGHDR and SFDVKD. The CDR3 runs to 12 residues. V dropped 5 bases and J dropped 10 bases, with 11 bases sitting between them. The CDR3 reads CATSGLDGPQHF. The CDR3 nucleotides are TGTGCCACCAGTGGACTTGACGGACCCCAGCATTTT.

The chain uses TRBV7-2 and TRBJ2-5; TRBD2 agrees at 10 bases. Germline CDR1 SGHTA, CDR2 FQGNSA. The CDR3 covers 17 residues. With V trimmed by 1 base and J by 5 bases, 10 bases remained unmatched. The CDR3 is CASSLEGSGGPVETQYF. CDR3 nucleotides: TGTGCCAGCAGCTTAGAGGGTAGCGGGGGGCCGGTGGAGACCCAGTACTTC.